This passage covers 5 T cell receptor beta chains from one sample sequenced in a study of T cells in Graves' hyperthyroidism and ophthalmopathy. Template material for amplifying TCR beta CDR3 regions consisted of RNA transcripts. During a first-round RT-PCR of the TCR CDR3, the HTBI primer set was used. TCRdb reprocessed the multiplex PCR reads via MiXCR and lists one record per CDR3 protein. This repertoire shows approximately 400,000 distinct CDR3 sequences, approximately 15% found once; its top ten account for roughly 8%. Material: blood. The source of these receptors is a woman aged 18-35 years with Graves' hyperthyroidism.

The chain combines TRBV20-1 with TRBJ2-7; 10 bases line up with TRBD1. This CDR3 has 14 residues. Germline V CDR1 and CDR2: DFQATT, SNEGSKA (reference sequence). The J segment lost 3 bases and the V segment lost 6 bases, leaving 8 bases of the junction unmatched. CDR3 DNA sequence: TGCAGTGCCGGGGACAGGGGCGGGATCTACGAGCAGTACTTC. Translated: CSAGDRGGIYEQYF.

This clonotype was seen more than once but under ten times. The rearrangement joins TRBV7-2 to TRBJ2-3; TRBD2 is a possible D gene (6 bases). The CDR3 has 18 amino acids. The germline V gene encodes CDR1 SGHTA and CDR2 FQGNSA. Trimming took off 1 base at V and 2 bases at J, with 19 bases between the two ends. CDR3 nucleotides: TGTGCCAGCAGCTTAGGGGGGTGGGGAGGAGGGGCCACAGATACGCAGTATTTT. Protein sequence: CASSLGGWGGGATDTQYF.

Remarks on this clonotype: A read error is possible here, since a much larger clone lies one base away. The V gene is TRBV7-9, the J gene TRBJ2-1; unclear D gene. Germline CDR1 reads SEHNR; CDR2 reads FQNEAQ (reference sequence). The CDR3 runs 14 residues. The CDR3 sequence is CAGSLVGQVNEQFF. The CDR3 bases are TGTGCCGGCAGCTTAGTAGGGCAGGTCAATGAGCAGTTCTTC.

The table lists this clonotype with many counts. The V gene is TRBV12-3 or TRBV12-4, the J gene TRBJ2-3; weak D call: TRBD2 (6 bases). Trimming cost V 6 bases and J 3 bases, with 22 bases left between them. The CDR3 loop spans 17 amino acids. In nucleotides, the CDR3 is TGTGCCAGCAGCCTAACCCTCCCAGGAGGGACGACAGATACGCAGTATTTT. Protein sequence: CASSLTLPGGTTDTQYF.

The J gene is TRBJ1-1, the V gene TRBV18, with 7 bases that match TRBD1. The trim removed 10 bases at V and 7 bases at J, leaving 12 bases unmatched. The CDR3 has 13 residues. From germline, CDR1 is KGHSH and CDR2 LQKENI. CDR3 loop: CATAEGAQSEAFF. The CDR3 DNA follows: TGTGCCACTGCCGAGGGGGCGCAGAGTGAAGCTTTCTTT.